Shown below are 14 T cell receptor beta chains from a single sample sequenced in a study of blood T cells in healthy people across ages. Together with a sample-barcoded 5' primer, a J-beta primer mix was included in a second PCR lasting roughly 6 to 12 cycles. TCRdb recomputed calls from the 5' RACE reads with MiXCR, one row per CDR3 protein. Of about 400,000 distinct CDR3 sequences detected, about 52% appear once; the ten largest clones hold under 65%. Sample: blood. Receptors were obtained from a man in his 60s in good health.

The chain carries TRBV10-3 and TRBJ2-1; TRBD2 aligns across 12 bases. With 0 bases clipped from V and 10 bases from J, the junction kept 10 bases outside the gene matches. The CDR3 has 17 amino acids. The germline V gene encodes CDR1 ENHRY and CDR2 SYGVKD. DNA of the CDR3: TGTGCCATCAGTGAGTCTGGGTCCGGGACTAGCGGGCGCGAGCAGTTCTTC. Translation gives CAISESGSGTSGREQFF.

This clonotype appeared a few times. The chain joins TRBV29-1 to TRBJ1-2; D is uncertain. CDR3 length: 13 amino acids. Germline CDR1 reads SQVTM; CDR2 reads ANQGSEA. Trimming took off 6 bases at V and 8 bases at J, with 19 bases between the two ends. CDR3 bases: TGCAGCGTGATTGCCCGGAGCAACCGGGGCTACACCTTC. Its translation is CSVIARSNRGYTF.

Regarding this clonotype: This may stem from a read error, because a much larger clone lies one nucleotide away. This chain connects TRBV7-2 to TRBJ2-3, with TRBD2 as a possible D gene (6 bases). V was cut by 7 bases and J by 4 bases, with 18 bases left in between. The germline CDR1 and CDR2 sequences are SGHTA and FQGNSA. CDR3 length: 15 amino acids. The CDR3 bases are TGTGCCAGCAACCCGGAGGGGCCCGTCGCAGATACGCAGTATTTT. This encodes CASNPEGPVADTQYF.

The chain employs TRBV7-2 and TRBJ2-3; 10 bases align to TRBD2. Germline V gives CDR1 SGHTA, CDR2 FQGNSA. The CDR3 contains 13 residues. V trimming: 5 bases; J trimming: 9 bases; junction bases outside the gene matches: 5. The CDR3 sequence is CASSPGLAQTQYF. In DNA form, the CDR3 reads TGTGCCAGCAGCCCGGGACTAGCGCAAACGCAGTATTTT.

This clonotype was recorded a few times. The chain employs TRBV20-1 and TRBJ2-5; perhaps TRBD1 as D (5 bases). The CDR3 is 14 residues long. The germline V and J ends were trimmed by 6 bases and 5 bases, with 19 bases remaining between them. Germline loops: CDR1 DFQATT, CDR2 SNEGSKA (reference sequence). The CDR3 DNA is TGCAGTGCCCCAGAAGGGGATGTTTTTGAGACCCAGTACTTC. This encodes CSAPEGDVFETQYF.

Remarks on this clonotype: A junction end diverges from the germline sequence, so it may reflect a read error. The V and J genes are TRBV11-2 and TRBJ1-4, with a weak D call TRBD1 (6 bases). The CDR3 is 14 residues long. The germline V gene encodes CDR1 SGHAT and CDR2 FQNNGV. CDR3 sequence (DNA): TGTGCCAGCAGCCCTGGGGGGGCGGGAGAAAAGCTGTTTTTT. Translated: CASSPGGAGEKLFF.

The V gene is TRBV29-1, the J gene TRBJ2-7, with 10 nucleotides matching TRBD1. Trimming took 7 bases from V and 4 from J; bases not matched to a gene: 10. From germline, CDR1 is SQVTM and CDR2 ANQGSEA. The CDR3 length is 14 residues. The CDR3 protein is CSASGQGYVYEQYF. CDR3 DNA: TGCAGCGCCTCGGGACAGGGGTATGTTTACGAGCAGTACTTC.

The rearrangement joins TRBV7-8 to TRBJ2-7; a possible D gene is TRBD2 (5 bases). The CDR3 totals 15 residues. CDR1 is SGHVS, CDR2 FQNEAQ, per germline. V gave up 5 bases and J gave up 2 bases, with 16 bases separating them. This CDR3 is CASSPRERSTYEQYF. The CDR3, as DNA: TGTGCCAGCAGCCCCCGTGAGCGGAGTACCTACGAGCAGTACTTC. Supplemented by reference TRBV7-8 and TRBJ2-7, the full variable domain reads GAGVSQSPRYKVAKRGQDVALRCDPISGHVSLFWYQQALGQGPEFLTYFQNEAQLDKSGLPSDRFFAERPEGSVSTLKIQRTQQEDSAVYLCASSPRERSTYEQYFGPGTRLTVT.

The sample holds one count of this clonotype. The chain carries TRBV28 and TRBJ2-3; TRBD2 matches at 11 bases. CDR1 is MDHEN, CDR2 SYDVKM, per germline. V gave up 3 bases and J gave up 0 bases; unmatched junction bases: 5. This CDR3 contains 17 residues. CDR3 DNA: TGTGCCAGCAGTTTGTTAGCGGGGGGGGAAAGCACAGATACGCAGTATTTT. It translates to CASSLLAGGESTDTQYF.

The V call is TRBV4-3, the J call TRBJ2-7; D is undetermined. V lost 0 bases to trimming and J lost 5 bases, with 11 bases between them. CDR1 and CDR2 (germline): LGHNA, YSLEER. CDR3 length: 14 residues. CDR3: CASSQDALTDEQYF. The CDR3 DNA is TGCGCCAGCAGCCAAGATGCCCTTACCGACGAGCAGTACTTC.

This clonotype occurred a few times. The rearrangement joins TRBV7-2 to TRBJ2-7; 7 bases line up with TRBD1. The trim removed 6 bases at V and 2 bases at J, leaving 7 bases unmatched. The CDR3 is 14 residues long. CDR1 and CDR2 (germline): SGHTA, FQGNSA. DNA for the CDR3: TGTGCCAGCAGAAACGGACAGGACCCCTACGAGCAGTACTTC. Protein product: CASRNGQDPYEQYF.

This clonotype was observed once. The chain recombines TRBV18 with TRBJ1-1, with no clear D. The CDR3 is made up of 14 amino acids. The germline gives CDR1 KGHSH, CDR2 LQKENI. V dropped 4 bases and J dropped 3 bases, with 12 bases sitting between them. CDR3 sequence reads: CASSQGTRDTEAFF. CDR3 nucleotide sequence: TGTGCCAGCTCACAGGGAACGAGGGACACTGAAGCTTTCTTT.

This clonotype turned up a few times. A much larger clone sits a single nucleotide away, making a read error possible. V gene TRBV20-1 combines with J gene TRBJ2-5; TRBD2 aligns across 14 bases. The CDR3 covers 14 residues. The V and J ends lost 1 base and 11 bases, in that order; junction bases with no gene match: 6. The germline gives CDR1 DFQATT, CDR2 SNEGSKA (reference sequence). The CDR3 here is CSARGTSGRSEQYF. CDR3 DNA sequence: TGCAGTGCTAGAGGGACTAGCGGGAGGTCTGAGCAGTACTTC.

V and J are TRBV27 and TRBJ1-2, with D unresolved. Between the trimmed V and J ends, which lost 5 bases and 9 bases, there was a span of 4 bases. Germline V gene lookup returns CDR1 MNHEY and CDR2 SMNVEV (reference sequence). This CDR3 region has 9 residues. This CDR3 is CASSRRYTF. CDR3 nucleotides: TGTGCCAGCAGTAGACGCTACACCTTC.